This TCR beta chain was documented in a study of beta chain features in type 1 diabetes. Findings of the study overall: Among patients with Type 1 diabetes, TCRB CDR3s were moderately but significantly shorter in every one of the four CD4+ subsets.

cDNA synthesis used the whole RNA isolate, giving expressed TCRB sequences. Only in-frame clones appear in the TCRdb table, and some are missing; sequencing was by immunoSEQ multiplex PCR. The data contain around 250,000 clones, around 24% of them singletons. The sample holds a few counts of this clone. Its target is unknown. The sequenced sample consisted of naive CD4+ T cells from blood. This receptor was obtained from a young woman with type 1 diabetes.

The CDR3 spells CASSSQTGRQETQYF. The CDR3 DNA reads TGCGCCAGCAGCAGTCAGACAGGGCGCCAAGAGACCCAGTACTTC. The chain couples TRBV4-1 to TRBJ2-5, with 7 positions matching TRBD1. The CDR3 extends over 15 amino acids. Trimming at V came to 5 bases and at J to 1 base, leaving 7 bases not matched to a gene. CDR1 MGHRA and CDR2 YSYEKL come from the germline V gene.